This T cell receptor (beta chain) was obtained from a study of CD8 T cells in Susac syndrome. CDR1 KGHSH and CDR2 LQKENI come from the germline V gene. CDR3 length equals 15 residues. With 0 bases clipped from V and 4 bases from J, the junction kept 2 bases outside the gene matches. Reverse transcription used about 0.45 to 1 ug RNA and random hexamers. Via MiXCR, TCRdb re-called the immunoSEQ multiplex PCR reads, giving one row per CDR3 protein. The table includes approximately 70,000 distinct CDR3 sequences, roughly 95% detected once. V and J are TRBV18 and TRBJ2-1; 8 nucleotides agree with TRBD1. The TCR was taken from a human donor with multiple sclerosis. The sample comprised CD4+ T cells from PBMCs. CDR3 loop: CASSPPNRGYNEQFF. CDR3 DNA: TGTGCCAGCTCACCACCCAACAGGGGGTACAATGAGCAGTTCTTC.